This T cell receptor beta chain is from a study of CD8+ T cells in alopecia areata. Study-wide context: Percent of scalp involved defined treated patients' severity scores.

Reverse transcription of extracted RNA yielded cDNA, which provided the sequencing template. Profiled with immunoSEQ multiplex PCR; TCRdb holds only in-frame clones, not every one. The repertoire consists of 150,000 to 200,000 clones, with about three fifths occurring once and the leading ten covering 1.3%. Trimming took 2 bases from V and 0 from J, leaving 2 bases between them. The V gene's germline CDR1 is MRHNA and CDR2 SNTAGT. This CDR3 is 14 amino acids long. Treatment specified: oral pan-JAK inhibitor, 5-10 mg twice daily. Alopecia areata patients provided lesional scalp punch biopsies and peripheral blood. T lymphocytes (CD4+ and CD8+) were sorted from PBMCs. This clone was seen a handful of times.

The chain joins TRBV6-4 to TRBJ2-6; D unresolved. The TCR comes from a human donor with alopecia areata. The sample here was CD4+ T cells sorted from blood, taken around week 49, from a patient treated with tofacitinib. The CDR3 reads CASSDNSGANVLTF. CDR3 DNA: TGTGCCAGCAGTGACAACTCTGGGGCCAACGTCCTGACTTTC.